This T cell receptor beta chain derives from a study of cytomegalovirus exposure and HLA in healthy donors. The ends were cut back, 5 bases at V and 3 bases at J, with 4 bases in the middle. Germline assignment: CDR1 SEHNR and CDR2 FQNEAQ (reference sequence). This CDR3 contains 12 residues. Only a few counts were recorded for this clone. Antigen specificity is unknown. Whole-study results and caveats: The authors later found HLA-associated TCR beta chains more clonally expanded than equally common others.

Both 60 Vbeta primers and 13 Jbeta primers went into the PCR. Libraries were prepared by immunoSEQ multiplex PCR; TCRdb keeps only in-frame clonotypes and omits some of them. The sample contains about 120,000 clones, about 11% of which appear only once. The gene calls are TRBV7-9 and TRBJ2-2, with unresolved D. The sequencing input was PBMCs. The source of this sequence is a woman between 18 and 29 years old in good health and CMV-seropositive. The CDR3 sequence is CASSLYTGELFF. In nucleotides, the CDR3 is TGTGCCAGCAGCCTATACACCGGGGAGCTGTTTTTT.